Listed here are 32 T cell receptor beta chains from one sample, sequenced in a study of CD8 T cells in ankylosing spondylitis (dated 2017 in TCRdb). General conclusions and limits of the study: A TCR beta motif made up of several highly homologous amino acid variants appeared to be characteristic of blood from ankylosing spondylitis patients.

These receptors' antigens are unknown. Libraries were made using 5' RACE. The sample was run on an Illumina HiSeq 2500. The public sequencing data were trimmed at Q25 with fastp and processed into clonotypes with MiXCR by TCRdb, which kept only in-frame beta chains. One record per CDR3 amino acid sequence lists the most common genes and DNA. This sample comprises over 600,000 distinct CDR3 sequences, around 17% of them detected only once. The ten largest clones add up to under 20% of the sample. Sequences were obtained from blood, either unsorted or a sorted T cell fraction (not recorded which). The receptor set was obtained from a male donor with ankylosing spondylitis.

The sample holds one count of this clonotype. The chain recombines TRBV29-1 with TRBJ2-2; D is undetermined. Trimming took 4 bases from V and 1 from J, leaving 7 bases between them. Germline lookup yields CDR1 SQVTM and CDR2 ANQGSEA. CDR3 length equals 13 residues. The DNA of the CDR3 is TGCAGCGTTGCGAAGGAGAACACCGGGGAGCTGTTTTTT. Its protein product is CSVAKENTGELFF.

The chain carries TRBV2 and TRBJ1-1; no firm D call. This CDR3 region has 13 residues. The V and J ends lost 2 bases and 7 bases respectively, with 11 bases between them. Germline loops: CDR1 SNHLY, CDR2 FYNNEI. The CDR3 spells CASSELGTNEAFF. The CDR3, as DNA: TGTGCCAGCAGTGAATTGGGTACCAATGAAGCTTTCTTT.

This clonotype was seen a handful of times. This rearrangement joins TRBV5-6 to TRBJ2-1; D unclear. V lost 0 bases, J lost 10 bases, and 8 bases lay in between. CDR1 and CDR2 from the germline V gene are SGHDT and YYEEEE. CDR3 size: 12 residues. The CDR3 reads CASSLAEWEQFF. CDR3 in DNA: TGTGCCAGCAGCTTGGCCGAGTGGGAGCAGTTCTTC.

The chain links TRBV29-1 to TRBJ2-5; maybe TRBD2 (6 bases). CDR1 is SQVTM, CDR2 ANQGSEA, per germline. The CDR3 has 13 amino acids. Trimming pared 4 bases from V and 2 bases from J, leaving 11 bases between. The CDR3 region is CSVVMRGQETQYF. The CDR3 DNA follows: TGCAGCGTTGTGATGCGGGGACAAGAGACCCAGTACTTC. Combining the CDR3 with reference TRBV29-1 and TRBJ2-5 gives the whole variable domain SAVISQKPSRDICQRGTSLTIQCQVDSQVTMMFWYRQQPGQSLTLIATANQGSEATYESGFVIDKFPISRPNLTFSTLTVSNMSPEDSSIYLCSVVMRGQETQYFGPGTRLLVL.

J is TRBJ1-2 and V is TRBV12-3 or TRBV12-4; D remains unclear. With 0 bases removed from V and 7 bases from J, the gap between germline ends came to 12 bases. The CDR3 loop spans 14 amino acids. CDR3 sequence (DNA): TGTGCCAGCAGTTTAGCCGGCGGGCAGGCTGGCTACACCTTC. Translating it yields CASSLAGGQAGYTF.

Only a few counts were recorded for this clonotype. The chain's CDR3 is CASSFRQGEGEQYF. The DNA for the CDR3 is TGTGCCAGCAGTTTTAGACAGGGGGAGGGCGAGCAGTACTTC. This sequence joins TRBV12-3 or TRBV12-4 and TRBJ2-7; 9 nucleotides agree with TRBD1. V was pared by 3 bases and J by 6 bases, with 6 bases of the junction left unmatched. The length of the CDR3 is 14 residues.

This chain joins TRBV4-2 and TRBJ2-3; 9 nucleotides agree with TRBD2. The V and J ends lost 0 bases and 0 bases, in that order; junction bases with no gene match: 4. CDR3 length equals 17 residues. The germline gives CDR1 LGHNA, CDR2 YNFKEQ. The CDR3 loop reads CASSQDLAGTSTDTQYF. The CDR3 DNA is TGTGCCAGCAGCCAAGATCTAGCGGGAACTAGCACAGATACGCAGTATTTT.

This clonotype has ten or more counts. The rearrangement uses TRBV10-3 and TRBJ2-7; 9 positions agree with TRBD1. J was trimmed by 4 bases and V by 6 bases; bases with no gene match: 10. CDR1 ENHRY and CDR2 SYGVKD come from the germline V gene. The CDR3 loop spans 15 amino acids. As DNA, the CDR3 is TGTGCCATCAGCTCCCCCGGGACAGGGTGGTACGAGCAGTACTTC. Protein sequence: CAISSPGTGWYEQYF.

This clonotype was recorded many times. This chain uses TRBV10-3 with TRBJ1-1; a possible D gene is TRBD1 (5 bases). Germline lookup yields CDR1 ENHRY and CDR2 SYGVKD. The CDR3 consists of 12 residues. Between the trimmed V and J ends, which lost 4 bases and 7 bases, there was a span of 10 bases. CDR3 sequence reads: CAISAPQGEAFF. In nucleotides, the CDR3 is TGTGCCATCAGTGCCCCCCAGGGTGAAGCTTTCTTT.

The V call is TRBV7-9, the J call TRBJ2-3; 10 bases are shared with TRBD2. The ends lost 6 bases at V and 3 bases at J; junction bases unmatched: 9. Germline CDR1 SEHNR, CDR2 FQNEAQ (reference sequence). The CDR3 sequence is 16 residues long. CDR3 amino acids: CASRPLAGVGTDTQYF. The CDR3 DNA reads TGTGCCAGCAGACCTCTAGCGGGAGTTGGGACAGATACGCAGTATTTT.

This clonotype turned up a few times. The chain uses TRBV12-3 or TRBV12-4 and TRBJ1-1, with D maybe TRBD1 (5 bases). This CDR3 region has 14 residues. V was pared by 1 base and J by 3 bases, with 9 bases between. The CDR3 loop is CASSLVTGDTEAFF. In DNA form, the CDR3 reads TGTGCCAGCAGTTTAGTGACGGGGGACACTGAAGCTTTCTTT.

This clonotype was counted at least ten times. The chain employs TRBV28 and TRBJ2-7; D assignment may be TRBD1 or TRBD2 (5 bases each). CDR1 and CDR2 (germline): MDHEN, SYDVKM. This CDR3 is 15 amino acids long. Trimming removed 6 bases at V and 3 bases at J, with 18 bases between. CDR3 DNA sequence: TGTGCCAGCAGCTTAGTCCCGGGACCACGCTACGAGCAGTACTTC. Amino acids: CASSLVPGPRYEQYF.

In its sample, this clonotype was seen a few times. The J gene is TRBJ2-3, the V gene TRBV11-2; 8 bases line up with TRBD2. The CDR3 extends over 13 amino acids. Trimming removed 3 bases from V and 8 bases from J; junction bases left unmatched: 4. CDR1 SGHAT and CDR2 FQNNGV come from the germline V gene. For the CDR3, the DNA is TGTGCCAGCAGCTTCGCAACTAGCGGTACGCAGTATTTT. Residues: CASSFATSGTQYF.

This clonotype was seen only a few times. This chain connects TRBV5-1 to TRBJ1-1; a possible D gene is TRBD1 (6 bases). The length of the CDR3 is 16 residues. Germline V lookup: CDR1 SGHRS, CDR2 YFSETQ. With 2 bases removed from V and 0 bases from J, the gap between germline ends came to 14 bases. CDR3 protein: CASSFGQGIMNTEAFF. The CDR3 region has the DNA TGCGCCAGCAGCTTCGGGCAGGGGATCATGAACACTGAAGCTTTCTTT.

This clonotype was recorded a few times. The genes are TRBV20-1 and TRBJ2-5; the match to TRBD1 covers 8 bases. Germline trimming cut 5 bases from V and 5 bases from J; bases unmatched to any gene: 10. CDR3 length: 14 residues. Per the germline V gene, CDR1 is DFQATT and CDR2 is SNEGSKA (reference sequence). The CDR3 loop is CSAGRTGKSETQYF. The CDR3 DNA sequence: TGCAGTGCTGGCAGGACAGGGAAATCGGAGACCCAGTACTTC.

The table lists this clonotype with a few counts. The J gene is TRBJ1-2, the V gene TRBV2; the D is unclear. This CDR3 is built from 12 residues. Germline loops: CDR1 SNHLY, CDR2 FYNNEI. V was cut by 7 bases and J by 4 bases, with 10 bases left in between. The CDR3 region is CASTEIAYGYTF. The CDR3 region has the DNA TGTGCCAGCACCGAAATAGCCTATGGCTACACCTTC. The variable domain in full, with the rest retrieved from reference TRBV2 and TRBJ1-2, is EPEVTQTPSHQVTQMGQEVILRCVPISNHLYFYWYRQILGQKVEFLVSFYNNEISEKSEIFDDQFSVERPDGSNFTLKIRSTKLEDSAMYFCASTEIAYGYTFGSGTRLTVV.

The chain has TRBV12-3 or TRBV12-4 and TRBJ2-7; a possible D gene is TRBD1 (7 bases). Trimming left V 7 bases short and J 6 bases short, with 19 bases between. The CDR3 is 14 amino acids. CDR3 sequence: CASTQGGSSGEQYF. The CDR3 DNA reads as TGTGCCAGCACCCAGGGGGGCTCCTCCGGCGAGCAGTACTTC.

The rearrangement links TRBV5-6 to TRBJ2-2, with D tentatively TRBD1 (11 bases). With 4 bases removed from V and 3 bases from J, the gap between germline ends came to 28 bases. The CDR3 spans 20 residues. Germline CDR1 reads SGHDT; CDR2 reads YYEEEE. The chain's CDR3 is CASSQGQGASLAGDTGELFF. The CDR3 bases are TGTGCCAGCAGCCAAGGACAGGGGGCGAGTCTAGCGGGGGACACCGGGGAGCTGTTTTTT. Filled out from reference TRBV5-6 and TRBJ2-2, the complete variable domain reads DAGVTQSPTHLIKTRGQQVTLRCSPKSGHDTVSWYQQALGQGPQFIFQYYEEEERQRGNFPDRFSGHQFPNYSSELNVNALLLGDSALYLCASSQGQGASLAGDTGELFFGEGSRLTVL.

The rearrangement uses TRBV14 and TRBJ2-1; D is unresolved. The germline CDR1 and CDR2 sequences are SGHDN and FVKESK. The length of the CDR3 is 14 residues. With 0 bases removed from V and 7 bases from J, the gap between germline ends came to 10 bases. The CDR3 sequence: CASSQEGNNNEQFF. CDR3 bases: TGTGCCAGCAGCCAAGAAGGGAATAATAATGAGCAGTTCTTC. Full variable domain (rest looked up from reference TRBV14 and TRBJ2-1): EAGVTQFPSHSVIEKGQTVTLRCDPISGHDNLYWYRRVMGKEIKFLLHFVKESKQDESGMPNNRFLAERTGGTYSTLKVQPAELEDSGVYFCASSQEGNNNEQFFGPGTRLTVL.

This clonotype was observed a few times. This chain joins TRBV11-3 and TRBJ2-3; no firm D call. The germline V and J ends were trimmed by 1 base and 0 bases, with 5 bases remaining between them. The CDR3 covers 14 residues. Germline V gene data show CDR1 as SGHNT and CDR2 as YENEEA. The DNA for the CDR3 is TGTGCCAGCAGCTTAGTCCGGAGCACAGATACGCAGTATTTT. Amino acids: CASSLVRSTDTQYF.

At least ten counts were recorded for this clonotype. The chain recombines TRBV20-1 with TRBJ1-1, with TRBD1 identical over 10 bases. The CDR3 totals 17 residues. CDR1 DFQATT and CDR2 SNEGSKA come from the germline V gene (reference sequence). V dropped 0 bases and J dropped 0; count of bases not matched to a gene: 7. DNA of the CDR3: TGCAGTGCTAGAGATCGGGACAGGGGAACAATGAACACTGAAGCTTTCTTT. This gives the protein CSARDRDRGTMNTEAFF.

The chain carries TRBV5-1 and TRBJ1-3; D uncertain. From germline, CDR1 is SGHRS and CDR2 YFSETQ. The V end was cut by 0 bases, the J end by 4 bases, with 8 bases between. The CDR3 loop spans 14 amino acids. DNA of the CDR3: TGCGCCAGCAGCTTGGGGTCCCCCGGAAACACCATATATTTT. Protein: CASSLGSPGNTIYF.

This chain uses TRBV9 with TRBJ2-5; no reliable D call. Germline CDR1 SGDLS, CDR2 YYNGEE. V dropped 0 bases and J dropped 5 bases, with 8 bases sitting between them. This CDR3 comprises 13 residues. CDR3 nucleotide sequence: TGTGCCAGCAGCGTAGACGCCAGGGAGACCCAGTACTTC. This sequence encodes CASSVDARETQYF.

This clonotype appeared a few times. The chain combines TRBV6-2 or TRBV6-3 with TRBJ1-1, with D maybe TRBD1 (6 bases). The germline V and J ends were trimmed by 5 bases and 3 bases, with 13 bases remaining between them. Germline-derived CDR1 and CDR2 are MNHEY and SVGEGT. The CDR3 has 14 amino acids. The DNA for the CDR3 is TGTGCCAGCAGTCTCGACAGGTCTCACACTGAAGCTTTCTTT. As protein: CASSLDRSHTEAFF.

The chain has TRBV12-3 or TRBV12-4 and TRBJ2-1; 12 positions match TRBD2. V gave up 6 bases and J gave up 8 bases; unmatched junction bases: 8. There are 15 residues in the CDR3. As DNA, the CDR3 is TGTGCCAGCAGGCCGACTAGCGGGAGTTTCCATGAGCAGTTCTTC. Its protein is CASRPTSGSFHEQFF.

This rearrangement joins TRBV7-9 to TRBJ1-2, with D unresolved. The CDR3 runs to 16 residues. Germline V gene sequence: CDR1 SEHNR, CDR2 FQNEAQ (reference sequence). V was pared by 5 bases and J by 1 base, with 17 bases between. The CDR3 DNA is TGTGCCAGCAGCCCATGGGCCCTCCAGATTAACTATGGCTACACCTTC. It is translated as CASSPWALQINYGYTF. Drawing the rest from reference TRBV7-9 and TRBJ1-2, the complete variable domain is DTGVSQNPRHKITKRGQNVTFRCDPISEHNRLYWYRQTLGQGPEFLTYFQNEAQLEKSRLLSDRFSAERPKGSFSTLEIQRTEQGDSAMYLCASSPWALQINYGYTFGSGTRLTVV.

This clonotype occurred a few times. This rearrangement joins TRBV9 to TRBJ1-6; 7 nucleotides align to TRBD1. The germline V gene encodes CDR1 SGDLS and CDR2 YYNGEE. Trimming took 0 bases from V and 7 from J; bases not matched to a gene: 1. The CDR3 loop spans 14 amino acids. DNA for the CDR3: TGTGCCAGCAGCGTAGAGGGACAGAATTCACCCCTCCACTTT. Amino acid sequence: CASSVEGQNSPLHF.

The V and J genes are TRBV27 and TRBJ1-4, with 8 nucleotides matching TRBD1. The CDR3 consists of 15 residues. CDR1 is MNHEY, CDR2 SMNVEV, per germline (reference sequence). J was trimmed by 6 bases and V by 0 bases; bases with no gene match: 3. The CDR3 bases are TGTGCCAGCAGTTTATCGTGGACAGGGTATGAAAAACTGTTTTTT. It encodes CASSLSWTGYEKLFF.

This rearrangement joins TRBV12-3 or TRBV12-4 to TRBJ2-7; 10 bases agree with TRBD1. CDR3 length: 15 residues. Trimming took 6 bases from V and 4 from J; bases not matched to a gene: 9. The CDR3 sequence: CASRAAGQGTYEQYF. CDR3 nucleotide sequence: TGTGCCAGCAGGGCCGCGGGACAGGGGACTTACGAGCAGTACTTC.

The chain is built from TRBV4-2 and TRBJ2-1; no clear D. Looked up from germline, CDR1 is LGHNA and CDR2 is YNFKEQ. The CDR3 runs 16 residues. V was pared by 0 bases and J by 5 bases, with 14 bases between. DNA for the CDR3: TGTGCCAGCAGCCAAGATAGAAAGCCAGAACACAATGAGCAGTTCTTC. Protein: CASSQDRKPEHNEQFF.

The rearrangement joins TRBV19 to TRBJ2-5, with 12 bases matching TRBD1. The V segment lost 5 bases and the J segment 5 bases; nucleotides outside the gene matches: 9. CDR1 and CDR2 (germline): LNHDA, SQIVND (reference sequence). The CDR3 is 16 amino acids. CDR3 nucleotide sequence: TGTGCCAGTAGTTCCCGGGACAGGGGGCGAGGGGAGACCCAGTACTTC. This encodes CASSSRDRGRGETQYF.

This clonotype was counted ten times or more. The CDR3 protein is CASSPTPGGYTF. CDR3 nucleotide sequence: TGTGCCAGCAGTCCAACCCCGGGTGGCTACACCTTC. V is TRBV12-3 or TRBV12-4 and J is TRBJ1-2; no clear D. This CDR3 is built from 12 residues. The V gene lost 5 bases and the J gene lost 7 bases, with 11 bases spanning the gap.